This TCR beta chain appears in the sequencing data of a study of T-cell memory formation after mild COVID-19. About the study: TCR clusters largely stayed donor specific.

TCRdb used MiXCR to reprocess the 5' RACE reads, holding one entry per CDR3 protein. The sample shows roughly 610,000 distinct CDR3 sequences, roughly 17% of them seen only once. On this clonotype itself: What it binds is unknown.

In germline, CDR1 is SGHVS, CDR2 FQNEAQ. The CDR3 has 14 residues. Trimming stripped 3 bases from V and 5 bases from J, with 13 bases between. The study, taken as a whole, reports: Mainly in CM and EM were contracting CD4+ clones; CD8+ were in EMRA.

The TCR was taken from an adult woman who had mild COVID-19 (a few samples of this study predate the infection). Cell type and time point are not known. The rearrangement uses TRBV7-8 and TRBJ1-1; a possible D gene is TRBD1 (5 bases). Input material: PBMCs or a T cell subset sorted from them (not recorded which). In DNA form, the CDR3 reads TGTGCCAGCAGCTTTTCCGGGGGAAGGACTGAAGCTTTCTTT. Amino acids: CASSFSGGRTEAFF.